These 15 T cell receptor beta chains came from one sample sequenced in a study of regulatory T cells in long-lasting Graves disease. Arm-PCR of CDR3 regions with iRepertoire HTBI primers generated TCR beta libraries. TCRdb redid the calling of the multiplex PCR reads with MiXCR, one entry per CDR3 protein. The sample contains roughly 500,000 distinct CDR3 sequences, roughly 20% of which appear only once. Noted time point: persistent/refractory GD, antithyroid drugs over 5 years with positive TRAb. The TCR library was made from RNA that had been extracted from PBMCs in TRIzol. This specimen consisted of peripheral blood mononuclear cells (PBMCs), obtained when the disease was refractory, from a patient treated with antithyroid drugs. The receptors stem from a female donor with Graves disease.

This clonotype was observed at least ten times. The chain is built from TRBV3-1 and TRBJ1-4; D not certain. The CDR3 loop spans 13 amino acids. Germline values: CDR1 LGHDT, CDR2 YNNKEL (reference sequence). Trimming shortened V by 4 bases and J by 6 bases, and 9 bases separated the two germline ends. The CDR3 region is CASSLHIDEKLFF. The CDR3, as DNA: TGTGCCAGCAGCCTACACATCGATGAAAAACTGTTTTTT.

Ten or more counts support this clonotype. The CDR3 loop is CASSSSGSPAEAFF. DNA for the CDR3: TGTGCCAGCAGCTCGTCGGGCAGCCCCGCTGAAGCTTTCTTT. The chain combines TRBV11-2 with TRBJ1-1, with D unresolved. The V end was cut by 4 bases, the J end by 6 bases, with 15 bases between. This CDR3 has 14 amino acids. Germline V gene sequence: CDR1 SGHAT, CDR2 FQNNGV. Based on the CDR3 plus reference TRBV11-2 and TRBJ1-1, the full variable domain is EAGVAQSPRYKIIEKRQSVAFWCNPISGHATLYWYQQILGQGPKLLIQFQNNGVVDDSQLPKDRFSAERLKGVDSTLKIQPAKLEDSAVYLCASSSSGSPAEAFFGQGTRLTVV.

The CDR3 spells CAISGRASYEQYF. The CDR3 nucleotides are TGTGCCATCAGTGGGCGGGCGAGTTACGAGCAGTACTTC. The chain carries TRBV10-3 and TRBJ2-7; TRBD2 might be the D (5 bases). Trimming shortened V by 4 bases and J by 4 bases, and 11 bases separated the two germline ends. The CDR3 runs 13 residues. Germline V gene data show CDR1 as ENHRY and CDR2 as SYGVKD.

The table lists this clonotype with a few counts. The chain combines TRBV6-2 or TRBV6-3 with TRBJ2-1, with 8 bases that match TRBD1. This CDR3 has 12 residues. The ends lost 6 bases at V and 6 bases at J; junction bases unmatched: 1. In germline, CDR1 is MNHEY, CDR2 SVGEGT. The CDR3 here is CASRGQVNEQFF. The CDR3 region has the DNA TGTGCCAGCAGGGGACAGGTCAATGAGCAGTTCTTC.

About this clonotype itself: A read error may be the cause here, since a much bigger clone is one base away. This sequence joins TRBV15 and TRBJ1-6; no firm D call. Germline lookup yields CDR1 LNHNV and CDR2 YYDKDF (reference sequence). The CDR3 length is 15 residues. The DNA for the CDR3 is TGTGCCACCGGCAGAGAGACCTCGGATAATTCACCCCTCCACTTT. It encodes CATGRETSDNSPLHF.

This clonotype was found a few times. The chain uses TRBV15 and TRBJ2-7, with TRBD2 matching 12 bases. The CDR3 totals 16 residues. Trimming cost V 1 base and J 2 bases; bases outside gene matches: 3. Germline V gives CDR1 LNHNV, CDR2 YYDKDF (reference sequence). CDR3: CATSRVLAGGPYEQYF. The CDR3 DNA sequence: TGTGCCACCAGCAGAGTACTAGCGGGAGGCCCCTACGAGCAGTACTTC.

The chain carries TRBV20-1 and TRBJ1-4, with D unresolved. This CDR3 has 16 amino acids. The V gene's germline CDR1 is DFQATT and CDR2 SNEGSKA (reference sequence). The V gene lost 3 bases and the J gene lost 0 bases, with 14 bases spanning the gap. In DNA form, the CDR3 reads TGCAGTGCTAGTGCCCCGCTGAGGACAACTAATGAAAAACTGTTTTTT. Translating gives CSASAPLRTTNEKLFF.

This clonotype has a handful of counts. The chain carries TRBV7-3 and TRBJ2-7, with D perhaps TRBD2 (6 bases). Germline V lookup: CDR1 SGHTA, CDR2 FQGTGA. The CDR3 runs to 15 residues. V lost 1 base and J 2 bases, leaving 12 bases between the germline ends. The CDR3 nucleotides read TGTGCCAGCAGCTTAAGTGGCGGGAACACCTACGAGCAGTACTTC. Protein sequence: CASSLSGGNTYEQYF.

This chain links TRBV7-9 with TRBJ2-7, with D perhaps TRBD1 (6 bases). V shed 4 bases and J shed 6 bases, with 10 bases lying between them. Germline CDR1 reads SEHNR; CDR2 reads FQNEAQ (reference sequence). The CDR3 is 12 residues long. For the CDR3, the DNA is TGTGCCAGCAGCTCAGGGGATTCCGAGCAGTACTTC. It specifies CASSSGDSEQYF. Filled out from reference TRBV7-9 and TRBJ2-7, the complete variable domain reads DTGVSQNPRHKITKRGQNVTFRCDPISEHNRLYWYRQTLGQGPEFLTYFQNEAQLEKSRLLSDRFSAERPKGSFSTLEIQRTEQGDSAMYLCASSSGDSEQYFGPGTRLTVT.

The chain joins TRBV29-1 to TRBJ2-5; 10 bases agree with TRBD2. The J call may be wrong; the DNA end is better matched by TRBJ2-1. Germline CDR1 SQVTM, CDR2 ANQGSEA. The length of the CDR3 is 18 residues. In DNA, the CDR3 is TGCAGCGTTGTCGGTTCTCGGGCTAGCGGGAGTTTCTACAATGAGCAGTTCTTC. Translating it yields CSVVGSRASGSFYNEQFF.

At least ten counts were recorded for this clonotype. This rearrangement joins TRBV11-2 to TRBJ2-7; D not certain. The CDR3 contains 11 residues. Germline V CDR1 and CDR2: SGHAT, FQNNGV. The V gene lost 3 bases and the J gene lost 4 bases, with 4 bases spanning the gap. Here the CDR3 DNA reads TGTGCCAGCAGCTTTATGTACGAGCAGTACTTC. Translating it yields CASSFMYEQYF.

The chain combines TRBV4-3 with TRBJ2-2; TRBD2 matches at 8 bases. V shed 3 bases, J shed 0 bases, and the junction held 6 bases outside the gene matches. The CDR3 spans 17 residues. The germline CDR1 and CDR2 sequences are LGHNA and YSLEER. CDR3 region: CASSQGPGLANTGELFF. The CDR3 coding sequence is TGCGCCAGCAGCCAGGGTCCGGGACTAGCGAACACCGGGGAGCTGTTTTTT.

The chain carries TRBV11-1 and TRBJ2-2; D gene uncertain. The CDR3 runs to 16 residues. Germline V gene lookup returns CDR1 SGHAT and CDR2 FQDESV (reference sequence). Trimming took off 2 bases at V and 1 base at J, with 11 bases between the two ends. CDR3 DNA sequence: TGTGCCAGCAGCTTACTTCGCAGGAGGAACACCGGGGAGCTGTTTTTT. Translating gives CASSLLRRRNTGELFF.

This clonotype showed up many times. This CDR3 is CASSYSGAYEQYF. As DNA, the CDR3 is TGTGCCAGCAGTTATAGCGGAGCCTACGAGCAGTACTTC. This sequence joins TRBV6-5 and TRBJ2-7; TRBD2 might be the D (6 bases). Trimming removed 3 bases from V and 2 bases from J, with 8 bases in between. This CDR3 is built from 13 residues. The germline V gene has CDR1 MNHEY and CDR2 SVGAGI.

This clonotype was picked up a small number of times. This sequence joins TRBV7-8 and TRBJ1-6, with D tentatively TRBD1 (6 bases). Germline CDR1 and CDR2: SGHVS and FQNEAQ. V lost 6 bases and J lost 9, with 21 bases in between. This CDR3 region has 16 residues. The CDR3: CASRKKLTGRGSPLHF. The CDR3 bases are TGTGCCAGCAGAAAGAAATTGACAGGCAGAGGTTCACCCCTCCACTTT.